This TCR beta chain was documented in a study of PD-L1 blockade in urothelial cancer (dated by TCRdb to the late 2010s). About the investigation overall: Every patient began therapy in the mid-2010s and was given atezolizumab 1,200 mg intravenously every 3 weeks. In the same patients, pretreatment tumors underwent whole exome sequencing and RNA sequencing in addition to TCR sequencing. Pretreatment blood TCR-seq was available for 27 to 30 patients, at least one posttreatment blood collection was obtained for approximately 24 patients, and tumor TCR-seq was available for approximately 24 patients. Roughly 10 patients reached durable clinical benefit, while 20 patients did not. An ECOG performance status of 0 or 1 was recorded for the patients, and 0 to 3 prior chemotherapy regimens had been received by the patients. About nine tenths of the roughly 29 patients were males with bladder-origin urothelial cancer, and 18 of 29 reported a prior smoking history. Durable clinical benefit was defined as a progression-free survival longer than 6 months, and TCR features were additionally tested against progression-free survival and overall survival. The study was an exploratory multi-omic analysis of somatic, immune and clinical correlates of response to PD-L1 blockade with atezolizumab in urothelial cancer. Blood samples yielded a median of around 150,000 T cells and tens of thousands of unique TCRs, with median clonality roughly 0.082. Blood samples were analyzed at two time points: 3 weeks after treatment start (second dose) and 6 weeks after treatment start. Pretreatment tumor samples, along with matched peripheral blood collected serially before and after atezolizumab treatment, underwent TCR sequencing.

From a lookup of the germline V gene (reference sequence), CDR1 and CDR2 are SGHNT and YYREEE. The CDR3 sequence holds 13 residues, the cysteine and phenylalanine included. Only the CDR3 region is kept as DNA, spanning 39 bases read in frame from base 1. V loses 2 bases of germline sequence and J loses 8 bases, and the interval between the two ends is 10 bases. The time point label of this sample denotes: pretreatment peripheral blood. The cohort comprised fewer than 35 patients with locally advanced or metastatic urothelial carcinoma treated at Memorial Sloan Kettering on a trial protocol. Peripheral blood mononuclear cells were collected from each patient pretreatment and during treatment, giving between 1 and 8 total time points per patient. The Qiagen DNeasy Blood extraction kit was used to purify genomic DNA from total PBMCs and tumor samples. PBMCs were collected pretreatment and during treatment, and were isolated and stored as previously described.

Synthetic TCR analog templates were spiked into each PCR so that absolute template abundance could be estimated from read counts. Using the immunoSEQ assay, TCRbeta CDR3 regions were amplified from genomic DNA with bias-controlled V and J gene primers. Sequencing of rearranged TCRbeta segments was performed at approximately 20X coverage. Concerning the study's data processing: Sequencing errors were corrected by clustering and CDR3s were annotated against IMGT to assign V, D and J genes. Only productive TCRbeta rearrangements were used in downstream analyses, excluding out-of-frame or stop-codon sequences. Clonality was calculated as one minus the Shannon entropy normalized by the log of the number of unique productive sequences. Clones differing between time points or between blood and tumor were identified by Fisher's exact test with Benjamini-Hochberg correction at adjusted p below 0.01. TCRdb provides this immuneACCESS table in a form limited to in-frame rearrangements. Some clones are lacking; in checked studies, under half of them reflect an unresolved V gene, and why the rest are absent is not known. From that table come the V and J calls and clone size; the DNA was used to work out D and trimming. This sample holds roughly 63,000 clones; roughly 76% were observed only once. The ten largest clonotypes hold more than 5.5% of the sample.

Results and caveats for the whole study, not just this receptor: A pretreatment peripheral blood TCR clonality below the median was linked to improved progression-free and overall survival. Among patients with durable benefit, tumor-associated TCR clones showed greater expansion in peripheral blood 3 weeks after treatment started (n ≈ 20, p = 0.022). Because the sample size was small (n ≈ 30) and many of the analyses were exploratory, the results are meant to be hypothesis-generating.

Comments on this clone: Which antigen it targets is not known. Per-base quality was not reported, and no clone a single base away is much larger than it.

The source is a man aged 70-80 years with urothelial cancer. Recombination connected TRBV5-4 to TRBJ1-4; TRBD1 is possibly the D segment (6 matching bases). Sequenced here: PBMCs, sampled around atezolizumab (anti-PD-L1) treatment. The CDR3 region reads CASSFRQGEKLFF. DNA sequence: TGTGCCAGCAGCTTTAGGCAGGGGGAAAAACTGTTTTTT.